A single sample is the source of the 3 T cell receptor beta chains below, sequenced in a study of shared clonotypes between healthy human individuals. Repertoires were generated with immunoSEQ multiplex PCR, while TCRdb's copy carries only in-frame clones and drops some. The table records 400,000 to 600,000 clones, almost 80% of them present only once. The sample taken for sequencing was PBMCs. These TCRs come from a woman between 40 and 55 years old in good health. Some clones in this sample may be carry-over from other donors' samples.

CDR3 nucleotide sequence: TGTGCCAGCAGCTTAGGGGGACTGGGGAACACTGAAGCTTTCTTT. It encodes CASSLGGLGNTEAFF. The rearrangement uses TRBV7-3 and TRBJ1-1; weak D call: TRBD1 (5 bases). Germline V gene data show CDR1 as SGHTA and CDR2 as FQGTGA. The CDR3 has 15 residues. V lost 2 bases and J 1 base, leaving 11 bases between the germline ends.

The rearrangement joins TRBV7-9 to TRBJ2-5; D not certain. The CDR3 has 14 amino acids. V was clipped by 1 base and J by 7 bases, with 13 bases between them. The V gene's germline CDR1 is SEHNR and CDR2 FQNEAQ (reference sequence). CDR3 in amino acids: CASSLDMGVVTQYF. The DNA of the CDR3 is TGTGCCAGCAGCTTAGATATGGGTGTAGTGACCCAGTACTTC.

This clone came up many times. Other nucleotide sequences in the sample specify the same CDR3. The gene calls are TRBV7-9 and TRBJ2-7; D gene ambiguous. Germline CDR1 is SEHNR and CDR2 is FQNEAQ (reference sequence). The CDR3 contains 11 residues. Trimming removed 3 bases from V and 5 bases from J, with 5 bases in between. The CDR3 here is CASSFFDEQYF. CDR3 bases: TGTGCCAGCAGCTTCTTTGACGAGCAGTACTTC.